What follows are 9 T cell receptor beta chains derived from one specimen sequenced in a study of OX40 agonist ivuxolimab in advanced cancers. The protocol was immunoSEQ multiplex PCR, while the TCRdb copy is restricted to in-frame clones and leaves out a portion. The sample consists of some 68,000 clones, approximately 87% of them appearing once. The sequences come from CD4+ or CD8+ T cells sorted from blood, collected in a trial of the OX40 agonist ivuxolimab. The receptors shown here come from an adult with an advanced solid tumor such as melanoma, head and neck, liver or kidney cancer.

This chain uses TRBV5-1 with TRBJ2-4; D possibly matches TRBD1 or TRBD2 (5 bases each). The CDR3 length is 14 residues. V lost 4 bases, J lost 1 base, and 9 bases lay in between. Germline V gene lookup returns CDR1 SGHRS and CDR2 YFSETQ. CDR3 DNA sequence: TGCGCCAGCAGCATAGAGGGGGCCAAAAACATTCAGTACTTC. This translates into CASSIEGAKNIQYF.

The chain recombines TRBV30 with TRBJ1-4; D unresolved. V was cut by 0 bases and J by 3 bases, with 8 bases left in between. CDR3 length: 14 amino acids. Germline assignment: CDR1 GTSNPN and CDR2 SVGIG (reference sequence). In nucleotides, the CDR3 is TGTGCCTGGAGTGTTAACGGGGCTAATGAAAAACTGTTTTTT. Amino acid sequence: CAWSVNGANEKLFF.

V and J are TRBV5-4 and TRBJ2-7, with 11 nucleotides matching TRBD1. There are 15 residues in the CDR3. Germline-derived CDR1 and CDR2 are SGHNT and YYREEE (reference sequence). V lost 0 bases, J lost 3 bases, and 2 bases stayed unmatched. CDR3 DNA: TGTGCCAGCAGCTTGGGCGGGACAGGGGGCTACGAGCAGTACTTC. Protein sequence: CASSLGGTGGYEQYF.

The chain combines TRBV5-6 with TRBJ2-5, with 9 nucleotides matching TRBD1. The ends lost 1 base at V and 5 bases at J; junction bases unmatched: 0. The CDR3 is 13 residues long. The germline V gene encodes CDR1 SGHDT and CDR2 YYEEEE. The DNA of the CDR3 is TGTGCCAGCAGCTTGACAGGGGGCGAGACCCAGTACTTC. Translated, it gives CASSLTGGETQYF.

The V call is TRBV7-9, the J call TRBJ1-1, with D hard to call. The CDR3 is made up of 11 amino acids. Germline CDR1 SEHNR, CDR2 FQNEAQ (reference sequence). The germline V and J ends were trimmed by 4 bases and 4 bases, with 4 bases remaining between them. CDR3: CASSSSTEAFF. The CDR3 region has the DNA TGTGCCAGCAGCTCAAGCACTGAAGCTTTCTTT.

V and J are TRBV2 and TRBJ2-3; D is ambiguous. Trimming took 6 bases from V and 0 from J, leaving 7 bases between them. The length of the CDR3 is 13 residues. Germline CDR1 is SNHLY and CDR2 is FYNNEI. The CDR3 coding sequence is TGTGCCAGCAGGATGGGGAGCACAGATACGCAGTATTTT. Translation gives CASRMGSTDTQYF.

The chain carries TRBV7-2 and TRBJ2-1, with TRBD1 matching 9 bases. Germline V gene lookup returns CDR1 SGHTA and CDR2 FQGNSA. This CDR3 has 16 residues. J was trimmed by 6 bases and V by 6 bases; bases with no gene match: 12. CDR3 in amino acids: CASSRNTGGAGNEQFF. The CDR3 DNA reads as TGTGCCAGCAGTCGAAATACAGGGGGCGCGGGCAATGAGCAGTTCTTC.

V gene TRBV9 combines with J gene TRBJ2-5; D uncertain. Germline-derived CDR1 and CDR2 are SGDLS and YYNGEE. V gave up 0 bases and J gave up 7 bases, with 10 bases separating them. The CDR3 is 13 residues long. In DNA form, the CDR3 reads TGTGCCAGCAGCGTAGGATCCGGTCGGACCCAGTACTTC. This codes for CASSVGSGRTQYF.

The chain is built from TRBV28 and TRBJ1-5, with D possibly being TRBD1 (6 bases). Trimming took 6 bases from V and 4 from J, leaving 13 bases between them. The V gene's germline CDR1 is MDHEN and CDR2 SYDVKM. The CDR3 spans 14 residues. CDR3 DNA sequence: TGTGCCAGCAGCCCCGGACAGAGAAATCAGCCCCAGCATTTT. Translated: CASSPGQRNQPQHF. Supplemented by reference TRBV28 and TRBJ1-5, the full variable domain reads DVKVTQSSRYLVKRTGEKVFLECVQDMDHENMFWYRQDPGLGLRLIYFSYDVKMKEKGDIPEGYSVSREKKERFSLILESASTNQTSMYLCASSPGQRNQPQHFGDGTRLSIL.